This T cell receptor beta chain was recorded in a study of T cell repertoires in cytomegalovirus infection. This clonotype occurred a few times. TCRdb recomputed calls from the reads with MiXCR, one row per CDR3 protein. This sample has some 350,000 distinct CDR3 sequences; 15% to 20% occur once, and the top ten carry around 8.6%. The sequenced sample was PBMCs. The origin of this receptor is a human donor in good health (CMV status not recorded). Some clones in this sample may be carry-over from other donors' samples.

The CDR3 reads CASSLYRRANQPQHF. The CDR3, as DNA: TGTGCCAGCAGTTTATATCGCAGGGCCAATCAGCCCCAGCATTTT. The chain carries TRBV28 and TRBJ1-5; TRBD1 might be the D (5 bases). The CDR3 length is 15 residues. V gave up 1 base and J gave up 3 bases, with 10 bases separating them. Germline V gives CDR1 MDHEN, CDR2 SYDVKM.